One and the same sample provided the 26 T cell receptor beta chains below, sequenced in a study of shared clonotypes between healthy human individuals. Clones were sequenced by immunoSEQ multiplex PCR, and TCRdb holds only the in-frame ones, with some missing. This table has approximately 530,000 clones, roughly 95% appearing once. Material for sequencing was naive CD4+ T cells sorted from blood. Subset given: CD45RA+ positively selected. These receptors were obtained from a woman in her twenties or thirties in good health.

As concerns this clone: The sample has other DNA sequences that encode this CDR3 too. The J gene is TRBJ1-1, the V gene TRBV20-1; D unresolved. The length of the CDR3 is 10 residues. V was pared by 5 bases and J by 4 bases, with 5 bases between. Per germline, CDR1 DFQATT and CDR2 SNEGSKA (reference sequence). CDR3 DNA sequence: TGCAGTGCTGGCGGCACTGAAGCTTTCTTT. Amino acids: CSAGGTEAFF.

The chain joins TRBV4-1 to TRBJ2-7; TRBD2 matches 10 bases. Germline V gene sequence: CDR1 MGHRA, CDR2 YSYEKL. The CDR3 extends over 15 amino acids. V lost 3 bases and J lost 3; bases outside the gene matches: 5. The CDR3 protein is CASSQASGSNYEQYF. CDR3 nucleotides: TGCGCCAGCAGCCAGGCTAGCGGGAGTAACTACGAGCAGTACTTC.

This sequence joins TRBV9 and TRBJ1-1; possibly TRBD1 for D (5 bases). CDR1 and CDR2 (germline): SGDLS, YYNGEE. V was clipped by 4 bases and J by 7 bases, with 14 bases between them. The length of the CDR3 is 13 residues. CDR3: CASSPRGLDEAFF. The CDR3 nucleotides are TGTGCCAGCAGCCCGCGGGGCCTTGATGAAGCTTTCTTT. The full variable domain, in which reference TRBV9 and TRBJ1-1 provide the parts outside the CDR3, is DSGVTQTPKHLITATGQRVTLRCSPRSGDLSVYWYQQSLDQGLQFLIQYYNGEERAKGNILERFSAQQFPDLHSELNLSSLELGDSALYFCASSPRGLDEAFFGQGTRLTVV.

This clone was counted a single time. V gene TRBV6-6 combines with J gene TRBJ2-1, with TRBD1 matching 7 bases. Germline V gene lookup returns CDR1 MNHNY and CDR2 SVGAGI (reference sequence). Unmatched junction bases numbered 7, after V lost 5 bases and J lost 3 bases. This CDR3 has 15 residues. In nucleotides, the CDR3 is TGTGCCAGCAGTCCCCGGGCAGGGGGCTACAATGAGCAGTTCTTC. Translating gives CASSPRAGGYNEQFF.

This rearrangement joins TRBV4-1 to TRBJ2-1; D could derive from TRBD1 or TRBD2 (7 bases each). CDR3 length: 16 residues. V dropped 3 bases and J dropped 1 base, with 13 bases sitting between them. The germline gives CDR1 MGHRA, CDR2 YSYEKL. CDR3 coding DNA: TGCGCCAGCAGCCACCCAGGGGGGGGTTCCTACAATGAGCAGTTCTTC. Translation gives CASSHPGGGSYNEQFF.

The chain is built from TRBV28 and TRBJ1-1; D remains unclear. V lost 8 bases and J 1 base, leaving 8 bases between the germline ends. Germline loops: CDR1 MDHEN, CDR2 SYDVKM. This CDR3 comprises 12 residues. The CDR3 DNA follows: TGTGCCAGCCTACACAGGAACACTGAAGCTTTCTTT. Translating it yields CASLHRNTEAFF.

This clone has more than one count but fewer than ten. The sample carries other DNA sequences with the same CDR3. The rearrangement uses TRBV5-6 and TRBJ1-5; unclear D gene. The V gene lost 4 bases and the J gene lost 0 bases, with 5 bases spanning the gap. CDR3 length: 13 residues. Germline CDR1 and CDR2: SGHDT and YYEEEE. The CDR3 region has the DNA TGTGCCAGCAGCCTAGGTAGCAATCAGCCCCAGCATTTT. It codes for CASSLGSNQPQHF. Using reference TRBV5-6 and TRBJ1-5 for the parts outside the CDR3, the full variable domain is DAGVTQSPTHLIKTRGQQVTLRCSPKSGHDTVSWYQQALGQGPQFIFQYYEEEERQRGNFPDRFSGHQFPNYSSELNVNALLLGDSALYLCASSLGSNQPQHFGDGTRLSIL.

The J gene is TRBJ1-4, the V gene TRBV7-9, with unresolved D. Trimming left V 0 bases short and J 5 bases short, with 13 bases between. This CDR3 has 16 residues. Germline CDR1 and CDR2: SEHNR and FQNEAQ (reference sequence). CDR3 protein: CASSLALGPANEKLFF. CDR3 coding DNA: TGTGCCAGCAGCTTAGCGCTCGGGCCAGCAAATGAAAAACTGTTTTTT.

This clone was found once. The chain couples TRBV4-1 to TRBJ2-1; D remains ambiguous. Trimming removed 4 bases at V and 6 bases at J, with 19 bases between. The germline V gene encodes CDR1 MGHRA and CDR2 YSYEKL. This CDR3 is built from 16 residues. The CDR3 DNA follows: TGCGCCAGCAGCCCTCAGGCTTTTGAGGAATCCAATGAGCAGTTCTTC. Its translation: CASSPQAFEESNEQFF.

J is TRBJ2-3 and V is TRBV6-6; D unclear. There are 13 residues in the CDR3. V lost 4 bases, J lost 2 bases, and 7 bases lay in between. Germline V CDR1 and CDR2: MNHNY, SVGAGI (reference sequence). This CDR3 is CASSWAPTDTQYF. The CDR3 DNA sequence: TGTGCCAGCAGTTGGGCGCCCACAGATACGCAGTATTTT.

The chain carries TRBV5-1 and TRBJ1-1; D is undetermined. The V and J ends lost 4 bases and 1 base respectively, with 11 bases between them. CDR3 length: 14 amino acids. From germline, CDR1 is SGHRS and CDR2 YFSETQ. CDR3 region: CASSGTAGNTEAFF. The DNA of the CDR3 is TGCGCCAGCAGCGGCACAGCAGGGAACACTGAAGCTTTCTTT.

The rearrangement links TRBV6-6 to TRBJ1-1, with TRBD1 as a possible D gene (6 bases). The length of the CDR3 is 14 residues. Trimming took 2 bases from V and 2 from J, leaving 9 bases between them. Germline CDR1 and CDR2: MNHNY and SVGAGI (reference sequence). For the CDR3, the DNA is TGTGCCAGCAGTTACAGGACAGTCAACACTGAAGCTTTCTTT. Protein: CASSYRTVNTEAFF.

The CDR3 nucleotides are TGTGCCATCAGCAATAGCGGGAAAGCGACAGATACGCAGTATTTT. This codes for CAISNSGKATDTQYF. The chain has TRBV10-3 and TRBJ2-3; 8 positions match TRBD2. The J segment lost 3 bases and the V segment lost 6 bases, leaving 8 bases of the junction unmatched. The CDR3 totals 15 residues. From germline, CDR1 is ENHRY and CDR2 SYGVKD.

The chain has TRBV19 and TRBJ1-1; possibly TRBD1 for D (6 bases). There are 15 residues in the CDR3. Germline CDR1 reads LNHDA; CDR2 reads SQIVND (reference sequence). V was pared by 3 bases and J by 4 bases, with 15 bases between. The CDR3 DNA sequence: TGTGCCAGTAGTATCCAGGGACAACATTTCACTGAAGCTTTCTTT. This codes for CASSIQGQHFTEAFF.

J is TRBJ2-5 and V is TRBV5-8; TRBD1 aligns across 7 bases. The CDR3 contains 13 residues. J lost 5 bases, V lost 8 bases, and 9 bases had no gene match. The germline CDR1 and CDR2 sequences are SGHTS and YDEGEE. The CDR3 reads CASLRGLGETQYF. The CDR3, as DNA: TGTGCCAGTTTGAGGGGGCTCGGGGAGACCCAGTACTTC.

V and J are TRBV30 and TRBJ2-1; 10 bases match TRBD2. The CDR3 has 15 residues. The germline V gene has CDR1 GTSNPN and CDR2 SVGIG (reference sequence). Trimming at V came to 0 bases and at J to 5 bases, leaving 4 bases not matched to a gene. The chain's CDR3 is CAWSVPGLADNEQFF. The CDR3 region has the DNA TGTGCCTGGAGTGTACCTGGACTAGCGGACAATGAGCAGTTCTTC. The full variable domain, with the rest looked up from reference TRBV30 and TRBJ2-1, is SQTIHQWPATLVQPVGSPLSLECTVEGTSNPNLYWYRQAAGRGLQLLFYSVGIGQISSEVPQNLSASRPQDRQFILSSKKLLLSDSGFYLCAWSVPGLADNEQFFGPGTRLTVL.

The chain couples TRBV9 to TRBJ1-3; D gene unclear. The CDR3 loop spans 17 amino acids. Germline CDR1 SGDLS, CDR2 YYNGEE. Trimming took 4 bases from V and 0 from J, leaving 17 bases between them. As DNA, the CDR3 is TGTGCCAGCAGCCCCCGGTGGGCAACCGACTCTGGAAACACCATATATTTT. Residues: CASSPRWATDSGNTIYF.

CDR3 in DNA: TGTGCCATCAGTGGGTTGACTAGCGGGGTTTACAATGAGCAGTTCTTC. This translates into CAISGLTSGVYNEQFF. The V gene is TRBV10-3, the J gene TRBJ2-1; 11 bases line up with TRBD2. Looked up from germline, CDR1 is ENHRY and CDR2 is SYGVKD. V gave up 4 bases and J gave up 4 bases; unmatched junction bases: 6. This CDR3 region has 16 residues.

The chain has TRBV7-3 and TRBJ2-7; a weak D match, TRBD2 (6 bases). The CDR3 is made up of 15 amino acids. Trimming removed 2 bases at V and 0 bases at J, with 11 bases between. Per germline, CDR1 SGHTA and CDR2 FQGTGA. The CDR3 DNA sequence: TGTGCCAGCAGCTTATATCCGGGGGTCTCCTACGAGCAGTACTTC. The encoded protein is CASSLYPGVSYEQYF.

The V and J genes are TRBV19 and TRBJ1-3; 7 bases are shared with TRBD1. CDR1 LNHDA and CDR2 SQIVND come from the germline V gene (reference sequence). Trimming removed 6 bases from V and 0 bases from J; junction bases left unmatched: 5. The CDR3 is 15 amino acids. Here the CDR3 reads CASSRDSYSGNTIYF. The DNA for the CDR3 is TGTGCCAGTAGCCGGGACAGCTACTCTGGAAACACCATATATTTT.

This chain joins TRBV28 and TRBJ2-7; 13 nucleotides agree with TRBD2. J was trimmed by 5 bases and V by 8 bases; bases with no gene match: 3. Germline V gives CDR1 MDHEN, CDR2 SYDVKM. The CDR3 is 13 amino acids. CDR3 loop: CASRLAGGDEQYF. The CDR3 region has the DNA TGTGCCAGCCGACTAGCGGGAGGCGACGAGCAGTACTTC.

J is TRBJ2-1 and V is TRBV9; D is undetermined. The CDR3 has 15 residues. In germline, CDR1 is SGDLS, CDR2 YYNGEE. V was shortened by 4 bases and J by 8 bases, with 19 bases between the two germline ends. The chain's CDR3 is CASSPTSRSWDEQFF. The CDR3 nucleotides are TGTGCCAGCAGCCCGACGAGTCGGTCTTGGGATGAGCAGTTCTTC.

This chain connects TRBV27 to TRBJ2-1; 8 bases match TRBD2. The junction had 11 bases not matched to a gene; V was cut back by 6 bases and J by 4 bases. The CDR3 has 16 residues. Germline V CDR1 and CDR2: MNHEY, SMNVEV (reference sequence). The CDR3 sequence: CASSHAGTSGYNEQFF. The CDR3 DNA reads TGTGCCAGCAGCCATGCCGGGACTAGTGGGTACAATGAGCAGTTCTTC.

This sequence joins TRBV19 and TRBJ1-2; possibly TRBD1 for D (5 bases). The CDR3 spans 12 residues. Trimming shortened V by 5 bases and J by 3 bases, and 7 bases separated the two germline ends. The germline V gene has CDR1 LNHDA and CDR2 SQIVND (reference sequence). CDR3 protein: CASSSTDYGYTF. The DNA of the CDR3 is TGTGCCAGTAGTTCGACAGACTATGGCTACACCTTC.

The chain links TRBV29-1 to TRBJ1-1, with D unclear. The germline CDR1 and CDR2 sequences are SQVTM and ANQGSEA. V lost 4 bases, J lost 0 bases, and 15 bases lay in between. This CDR3 region has 15 residues. DNA for the CDR3: TGCAGCGTTGCGGGTCTGTGGGGTATGAACACTGAAGCTTTCTTT. Protein sequence: CSVAGLWGMNTEAFF.

The chain joins TRBV2 to TRBJ1-4, with D maybe TRBD1 (6 bases). V shed 5 bases and J shed 1 base, with 11 bases lying between them. Germline CDR1 SNHLY, CDR2 FYNNEI. The CDR3 runs to 15 residues. The CDR3 nucleotides read TGTGCCAGCAGTTCTACAGGGATAACTAATGAAAAACTGTTTTTT. Amino acid sequence: CASSSTGITNEKLFF.